This T cell receptor beta chain came from a study of T cells in Graves' hyperthyroidism and ophthalmopathy. CDR1 is SNHLY and CDR2 is FYNNEI in the germline V gene. The CDR3 consists of 14 residues. Trimming removed 6 bases from V and 3 bases from J; junction bases left unmatched: 5. The source material, RNA transcripts, was used to amplify TCR beta CDR3 regions. The primer set for the first-round RT-PCR of the TCR CDR3 was HTBI. TCRdb analysed the multiplex PCR reads with MiXCR anew, one entry per CDR3 protein. The sample holds 300,000 to 400,000 distinct CDR3 sequences, 13% seen once. This clonotype came up many times.

The clonotype comes from a woman aged 18 to 35 with Graves' hyperthyroidism. Sequencing input: blood. The chain joins TRBV2 to TRBJ1-3; 7 nucleotides line up with TRBD1. CDR3 residues: CASRTGTDGNTIYF. For the CDR3, the DNA is TGTGCCAGCAGAACAGGGACAGATGGAAACACCATATATTTT. Supplemented by reference TRBV2 and TRBJ1-3, the full variable domain reads EPEVTQTPSHQVTQMGQEVILRCVPISNHLYFYWYRQILGQKVEFLVSFYNNEISEKSEIFDDQFSVERPDGSNFTLKIRSTKLEDSAMYFCASRTGTDGNTIYFGEGSWLTVV.